A selection of T cell receptor beta chains follows, all from one sample in a study of blood T cells in healthy people across ages. MiXCR, run by TCRdb on the 5' RACE reads, gives a single entry per CDR3 protein. Among fewer than 2,000,000 distinct CDR3 sequences listed, 39% were seen once. The sequenced sample consisted of blood. The receptors stem from a human donor in good health. Each CDR3 is given with its conserved first and last residue. A D gene is named only where the DNA matches it firmly. Clone size is stated in some rows and not others, as once, few, many or a class when expanded.

clone size: few
D gene: TRBD1
J gene: TRBJ2-1
V gene: TRBV29-1
CDR3 DNA: TGCAGCGTTGTACAGGGGGGTAACGGTGAGCAGTTCTTC
CDR3 protein: CSVVQGGNGEQFF

clone size: .
D gene: .
J gene: TRBJ2-3
V gene: TRBV20-1
CDR3 DNA: TGCAGTGCTCGTCAGGGGGGAACGGGCACAGATACGCAGTATTTT
CDR3 protein: CSARQGGTGTDTQYF

clone size: .
D gene: .
J gene: TRBJ1-5
V gene: TRBV12-3/TRBV12-4
CDR3 DNA: TGTGCCAGCAGTCCCCATCCCCCAAACGATTATAGCAATCAGCCCCAGCATTTT
CDR3 protein: CASSPHPPNDYSNQPQHF

clone size: few
D gene: .
J gene: TRBJ1-2
V gene: TRBV5-1
CDR3 DNA: TGCGCCAGCAGCGCGGACAGATTGAACTATGGCTACACCTTC
CDR3 protein: CASSADRLNYGYTF

clone size: .
D gene: .
J gene: TRBJ2-7
V gene: TRBV20-1
CDR3 DNA: TGCAGTGCTAGAAACGCCCCAGACACTCATCTCTACGAGCAGTACTTC
CDR3 protein: CSARNAPDTHLYEQYF

clone size: .
D gene: TRBD1
J gene: TRBJ1-1
V gene: TRBV5-1
CDR3 DNA: TGCGCCAGCACAACGACAGGGCCGAACACTGAAGCTTTCTTT
CDR3 protein: CASTTTGPNTEAFF

clone size: many
D gene: .
J gene: TRBJ2-6
V gene: TRBV7-2
CDR3 DNA: TGTGCCAGCAGCTCAACCACCTACAGGTGGATCCACTCTGGGGCCAACGTCCTGACTTTC
CDR3 protein: CASSSTTYRWIHSGANVLTF

clone size: few
D gene: .
J gene: TRBJ1-6
V gene: TRBV7-2
CDR3 DNA: TGTGCCAGCACGAGAGGGACACTTCTCGGGACACCCCTCCACTTT
CDR3 protein: CASTRGTLLGTPLHF

clone size: .
D gene: .
J gene: TRBJ2-3
V gene: TRBV12-3/TRBV12-4
CDR3 DNA: TGTGCCAGCAGTTTAGCGCGACAGCCAACCCACAGGGATACGCAGTATTTT
CDR3 protein: CASSLARQPTHRDTQYF

clone size: .
D gene: TRBD2
J gene: TRBJ2-1
V gene: TRBV20-1
CDR3 DNA: TGCAGTGCTACTGGAAACTTAGCGGGGGGATCCAATGAGCAGTTCTTC
CDR3 protein: CSATGNLAGGSNEQFF

clone size: .
D gene: .
J gene: TRBJ2-1
V gene: TRBV29-1
CDR3 DNA: TGCAGCGTGACCCAGTCCTACAATGAGCAGTTCTTC
CDR3 protein: CSVTQSYNEQFF

clone size: few
D gene: TRBD1
J gene: TRBJ2-7
V gene: TRBV28
CDR3 DNA: TGTGCCAGCAGGAGATCGACAGGGGGGACCTACGAGCAGTACTTC
CDR3 protein: CASRRSTGGTYEQYF

clone size: many
D gene: TRBD2
J gene: TRBJ2-1
V gene: TRBV9
CDR3 DNA: TGTGCCAGCAGCCTCCGGAGGGGAGGGACTCTCGCCAATGAGCAGTTCTTC
CDR3 protein: CASSLRRGGTLANEQFF

clone size: few
D gene: .
J gene: TRBJ1-1
V gene: TRBV12-3/TRBV12-4
CDR3 DNA: TGTGCCAGCAGTTTGGACAGCTTCACTGAAGCTTTCTTT
CDR3 protein: CASSLDSFTEAFF

clone size: .
D gene: TRBD2
J gene: TRBJ2-5
V gene: TRBV18
CDR3 DNA: TGTGCCAGCTCAGAACGAAGACTAGCTAGAGAGACCCAGTACTTC
CDR3 protein: CASSERRLARETQYF

clone size: .
D gene: .
J gene: TRBJ2-4
V gene: TRBV12-3/TRBV12-4
CDR3 DNA: TGTGCCAGCAGTCACTACGGTTGGAACAATATCGAAAACATTCAGTACTTC
CDR3 protein: CASSHYGWNNIENIQYF

clone size: .
D gene: .
J gene: TRBJ2-5
V gene: TRBV20-1
CDR3 DNA: TGCAGTGCTCTGCCAGGCTCTGGTTCCAAGACCCAGTACTTC
CDR3 protein: CSALPGSGSKTQYF

clone size: .
D gene: .
J gene: TRBJ1-5
V gene: TRBV7-9
CDR3 DNA: TGTGCCAGCAGCTTAGCTGGCCCAGATAGCAATCAGCCCCAGCATTTT
CDR3 protein: CASSLAGPDSNQPQHF

clone size: few
D gene: TRBD1
J gene: TRBJ1-6
V gene: TRBV6-2/TRBV6-3
CDR3 DNA: TGTGCCAGCTGGGACAGCCTCTATTCACCCCTCCACTTT
CDR3 protein: CASWDSLYSPLHF

clone size: .
D gene: TRBD1
J gene: TRBJ1-2
V gene: TRBV7-2
CDR3 DNA: TGTGCCAGCAGCCAAGGACAGGACCACTATGGCTACACCTTC
CDR3 protein: CASSQGQDHYGYTF

clone size: .
D gene: .
J gene: TRBJ2-3
V gene: TRBV20-1
CDR3 DNA: TGCAGTGCTAGAATTGTCGGACGCACAGATACGCAGTATTTT
CDR3 protein: CSARIVGRTDTQYF

clone size: many
D gene: .
J gene: TRBJ2-5
V gene: TRBV27
CDR3 DNA: TGTGCCAGCAGTTTGTCTAGCGTAGAGACCCAGTACTTC
CDR3 protein: CASSLSSVETQYF

clone size: once
D gene: .
J gene: TRBJ2-2
V gene: TRBV29-1
CDR3 DNA: TGCAGCGTTCTGAGTGGAGGCGGGGAGCTGTTTTTT
CDR3 protein: CSVLSGGGELFF

clone size: .
D gene: .
J gene: TRBJ1-5
V gene: TRBV7-2
CDR3 DNA: TGTGCCAGCAGCTTAGACACAGGGATTAATCAGCCCCAGCATTTT
CDR3 protein: CASSLDTGINQPQHF

clone size: few
D gene: .
J gene: TRBJ2-5
V gene: TRBV11-3
CDR3 DNA: TGTGCCAGCACCGCGACCGGAGAGACCCAGTACTTC
CDR3 protein: CASTATGETQYF

clone size: few
D gene: .
J gene: TRBJ1-2
V gene: TRBV20-1
CDR3 DNA: TGCAGTGCTAGGGGCGCCGGGCTTCCCCTTTATGGCTACACCTTC
CDR3 protein: CSARGAGLPLYGYTF

clone size: .
D gene: .
J gene: TRBJ1-6
V gene: TRBV5-1
CDR3 DNA: TGCGCCAGCAGCTTGGGACAGGCGCGTTCCGATTCACCCCTCCACTTT
CDR3 protein: CASSLGQARSDSPLHF

clone size: .
D gene: .
J gene: TRBJ2-7
V gene: TRBV4-1
CDR3 DNA: TGCGCCAGCAGCGAAGGGGATGCCTACGAGCAGTACTTC
CDR3 protein: CASSEGDAYEQYF

clone size: .
D gene: .
J gene: TRBJ1-2
V gene: TRBV6-1
CDR3 DNA: TGTGCCAGCAGTGAGCGGATCAGCTATGGCTACACCTTC
CDR3 protein: CASSERISYGYTF

clone size: few
D gene: .
J gene: TRBJ1-1
V gene: TRBV7-9
CDR3 DNA: TGTGCCAGCAGCTTCGCGGGCGCGGACACTGAAGCTTTCTTT
CDR3 protein: CASSFAGADTEAFF

clone size: .
D gene: TRBD2
J gene: TRBJ2-1
V gene: TRBV20-1
CDR3 DNA: TGCAGTGCTCATCCTTTGGTAGCGGGACCATCCTACAATGAGCAGTTCTTC
CDR3 protein: CSAHPLVAGPSYNEQFF

clone size: .
D gene: .
J gene: TRBJ2-3
V gene: TRBV4-3
CDR3 DNA: TGCGCCAGCAGCCAAGGGTTGCAGGGTATTGTAGATACGCAGTATTTT
CDR3 protein: CASSQGLQGIVDTQYF

clone size: many
D gene: TRBD1
J gene: TRBJ1-1
V gene: TRBV7-3
CDR3 DNA: TGTGCCAGCAGCTTATCCGGGACAGGGTCAGGCACTGAAGCTTTCTTT
CDR3 protein: CASSLSGTGSGTEAFF

clone size: .
D gene: TRBD2
J gene: TRBJ2-2
V gene: TRBV12-3/TRBV12-4
CDR3 DNA: TGTGCCAGCAGTCCCGGGACTAGCGGGGTAGGTGGGGAGCTGTTTTTT
CDR3 protein: CASSPGTSGVGGELFF

clone size: few
D gene: .
J gene: TRBJ2-5
V gene: TRBV5-5
CDR3 DNA: TGTGCCAGCAGCCCAAGGGGGGCGGTGGCCCAAGAGACCCGGTACTTC
CDR3 protein: CASSPRGAVAQETRYF

clone size: .
D gene: .
J gene: TRBJ2-3
V gene: TRBV29-1
CDR3 DNA: TGCAGCGTTCGGTTAGGGGGGGGAGGCACAGATACGCAGTATTTT
CDR3 protein: CSVRLGGGGTDTQYF

clone size: .
D gene: TRBD1
J gene: TRBJ1-5
V gene: TRBV4-1
CDR3 DNA: TGCGCCAGCAGCCAGTACTTACAGGGGGCGAATCAGCCCCAGCATTTT
CDR3 protein: CASSQYLQGANQPQHF

clone size: .
D gene: TRBD2
J gene: TRBJ2-5
V gene: TRBV7-2
CDR3 DNA: TGTGCCAGCAGCTTAAACAGACTAGCGGGGGCCAAAGAGACCCAGTACTTC
CDR3 protein: CASSLNRLAGAKETQYF

clone size: .
D gene: TRBD2
J gene: TRBJ2-5
V gene: TRBV7-2
CDR3 DNA: TGCGCCAGCAGTCGCTACGCTAGCGGGGGGGAAGAGACCCAGTACTTC
CDR3 protein: CASSRYASGGEETQYF

clone size: .
D gene: .
J gene: TRBJ2-1
V gene: TRBV15
CDR3 DNA: TGTGCCACCAGCAGAGACAGGGTAGCATACAATGAGCAGTTCTTC
CDR3 protein: CATSRDRVAYNEQFF

clone size: .
D gene: .
J gene: TRBJ2-6
V gene: TRBV28
CDR3 DNA: TGTGCCAGCAGTTTAGCAGCCGGGACAAGGGAGACCAGTGAAGGATACTCTGGGGCCAACGTCCTGACTTTC
CDR3 protein: CASSLAAGTRETSEGYSGANVLTF

clone size: many
D gene: TRBD1
J gene: TRBJ1-2
V gene: TRBV4-1
CDR3 DNA: TGCGCCAGCAGCCAGGATGACAGGGGAGGTTATGGCTACACCTTC
CDR3 protein: CASSQDDRGGYGYTF

clone size: .
D gene: TRBD1
J gene: TRBJ1-2
V gene: TRBV27
CDR3 DNA: TGCGCCAGCAGTCGCGGACAGGCATTTCGCTATGGCTACACCTTC
CDR3 protein: CASSRGQAFRYGYTF

clone size: few
D gene: .
J gene: TRBJ2-2
V gene: TRBV3-1
CDR3 DNA: TGTGCCAGCAGCCCCCGGGTGGGGGCTACCGGGGAGCGGTTTTTT
CDR3 protein: CASSPRVGATGERFF

clone size: few
D gene: TRBD1
J gene: TRBJ1-1
V gene: TRBV29-1
CDR3 DNA: TGCAGCGGGGGACAGGTTAACACTGAAGCTTTCTTT
CDR3 protein: CSGGQVNTEAFF

clone size: .
D gene: TRBD2
J gene: TRBJ2-5
V gene: TRBV3-1
CDR3 DNA: TGTGCCAGCAGCGAGGGACTAGAAGAGACCCAGTACTTC
CDR3 protein: CASSEGLEETQYF

clone size: once
D gene: TRBD1
J gene: TRBJ1-5
V gene: TRBV3-1
CDR3 DNA: TGTGCCAGCAGCCAGGGACAGAGGGATCAGCCCCAGCATTTT
CDR3 protein: CASSQGQRDQPQHF

clone size: .
D gene: .
J gene: TRBJ2-5
V gene: TRBV4-3
CDR3 DNA: TGCGCCAGCAGTCGGATTGGGGGGGCAGGGAAGACCCAGTACTTC
CDR3 protein: CASSRIGGAGKTQYF

clone size: few
D gene: .
J gene: TRBJ2-5
V gene: TRBV18
CDR3 DNA: TGTGCCAGCTCACCGCTAGACCAAGAGACCCAGTACTTC
CDR3 protein: CASSPLDQETQYF

clone size: .
D gene: .
J gene: TRBJ2-1
V gene: TRBV20-1
CDR3 DNA: TGCAGTGCCCGCGGACCCACGGGCCCCTACAATGAGCAGTTCTTC
CDR3 protein: CSARGPTGPYNEQFF

clone size: .
D gene: TRBD1
J gene: TRBJ1-1
V gene: TRBV7-2
CDR3 DNA: TGTGCCAGCAGCTTTGTTGAGGGGGCAACTGAAGCTTTCTTT
CDR3 protein: CASSFVEGATEAFF

clone size: many
D gene: .
J gene: TRBJ1-2
V gene: TRBV7-8
CDR3 DNA: TGTGCCAGCAGCTTAGGAGCAGGCGTTCAGGGCGGCTACACCTTC
CDR3 protein: CASSLGAGVQGGYTF

clone size: .
D gene: .
J gene: TRBJ1-2
V gene: TRBV7-2
CDR3 DNA: TGTGCCAGCAGCTTTGCAGGGGTAAACTATGGCTACACCTTC
CDR3 protein: CASSFAGVNYGYTF

clone size: .
D gene: TRBD2
J gene: TRBJ2-3
V gene: TRBV29-1
CDR3 DNA: TGCAGCGTTGAGGGGACTAGCGGGGGGGCTAGCACAGATACGCAGTATTTT
CDR3 protein: CSVEGTSGGASTDTQYF

clone size: .
D gene: .
J gene: TRBJ2-2
V gene: TRBV9
CDR3 DNA: TGTGCCAGCAGCGCAACCACGGGTAGACTGGGAACCGGGGAGCTGTTTTTT
CDR3 protein: CASSATTGRLGTGELFF

clone size: .
D gene: TRBD1
J gene: TRBJ1-1
V gene: TRBV16
CDR3 DNA: TGTGCCAGCAGCCAATCTAGACAGGGTGGTGAAGCTTTCTTT
CDR3 protein: CASSQSRQGGEAFF

clone size: .
D gene: TRBD2
J gene: TRBJ2-7
V gene: TRBV7-8
CDR3 DNA: TGTGCCAGCCAAACTGGCGGGGGGCCTTGCTACGAGCAGTACTTC
CDR3 protein: CASQTGGGPCYEQYF

clone size: .
D gene: .
J gene: TRBJ2-1
V gene: TRBV9
CDR3 DNA: TGTGCCAGCAGCGAGCGGCTCTCCTACAATGAGCAGTTCTTC
CDR3 protein: CASSERLSYNEQFF

clone size: .
D gene: .
J gene: TRBJ1-2
V gene: TRBV29-1
CDR3 DNA: TGCAGCGTTGAGGGCCTTATTAACTATGACTACACCTTC
CDR3 protein: CSVEGLINYDYTF

clone size: .
D gene: .
J gene: TRBJ1-2
V gene: TRBV12-3/TRBV12-4
CDR3 DNA: TGTGCCAGCAGTTTAGATATTGAGTCTTATGGCTACACCTTC
CDR3 protein: CASSLDIESYGYTF